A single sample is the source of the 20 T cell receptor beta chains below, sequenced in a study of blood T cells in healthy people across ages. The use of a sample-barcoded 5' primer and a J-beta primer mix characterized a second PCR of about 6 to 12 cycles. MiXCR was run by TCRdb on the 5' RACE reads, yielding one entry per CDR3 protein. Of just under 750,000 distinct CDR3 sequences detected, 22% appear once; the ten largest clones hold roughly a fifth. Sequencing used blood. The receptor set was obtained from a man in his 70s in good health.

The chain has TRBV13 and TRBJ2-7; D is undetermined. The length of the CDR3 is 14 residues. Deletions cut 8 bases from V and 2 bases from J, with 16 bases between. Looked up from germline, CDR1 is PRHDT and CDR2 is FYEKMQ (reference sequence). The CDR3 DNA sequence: TGTGCCAGCTCCCGGGCGAGTATAACCTACGAGCAGTACTTC. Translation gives CASSRASITYEQYF.

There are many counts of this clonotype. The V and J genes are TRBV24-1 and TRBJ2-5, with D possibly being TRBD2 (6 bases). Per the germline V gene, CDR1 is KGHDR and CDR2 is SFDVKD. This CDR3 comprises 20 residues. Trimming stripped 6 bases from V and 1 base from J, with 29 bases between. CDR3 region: CATSSGGKSTSRRIQETQYF. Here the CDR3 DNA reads TGTGCCACCAGTAGTGGGGGAAAATCCACTAGCCGCCGGATCCAAGAGACCCAGTACTTC.

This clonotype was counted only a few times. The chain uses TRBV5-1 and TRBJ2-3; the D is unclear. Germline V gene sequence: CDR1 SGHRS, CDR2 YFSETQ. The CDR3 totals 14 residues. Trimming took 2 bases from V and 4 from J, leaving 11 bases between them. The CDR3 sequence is CASSLTTPADTQYF. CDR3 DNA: TGCGCCAGCAGCTTAACGACTCCCGCAGATACGCAGTATTTT.

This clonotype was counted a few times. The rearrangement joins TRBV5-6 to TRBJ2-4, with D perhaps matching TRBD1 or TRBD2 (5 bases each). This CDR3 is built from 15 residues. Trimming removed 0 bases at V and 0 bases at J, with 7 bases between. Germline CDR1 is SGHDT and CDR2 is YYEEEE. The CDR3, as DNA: TGTGCCAGCAGCTTGGTTGGGGGAGCCAAAAACATTCAGTACTTC. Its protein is CASSLVGGAKNIQYF.

The DNA of the CDR3 is TGTGCCAGCAGTGAACAGGGGCTAGAGGGCAATGAGCAGTTCTTC. Protein product: CASSEQGLEGNEQFF. The chain combines TRBV2 with TRBJ2-5, with D perhaps TRBD1 (6 bases). The last part of the DNA fits TRBJ2-1 better; the J call may be wrong. The CDR3 covers 15 residues. In germline, CDR1 is SNHLY, CDR2 FYNNEI.

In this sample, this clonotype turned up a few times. The CDR3 spells CASSPSFGDEQYF. DNA for the CDR3: TGTGCCAGCAGCCCTTCTTTTGGGGACGAGCAGTACTTC. J is TRBJ2-7 and V is TRBV7-2; D gene unclear. The CDR3 has 13 amino acids. V was cut by 5 bases and J by 5 bases, with 13 bases left in between. Per germline, CDR1 SGHTA and CDR2 FQGNSA.

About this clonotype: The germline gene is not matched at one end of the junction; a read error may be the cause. CDR3 in amino acids: CASSPGPETQYF. Written as DNA, the CDR3 is TGCGCCAGCAGCCCGGGACCTGAGACCCAGTACTTC. The genes are TRBV27 and TRBJ2-5; D assignment may be TRBD1 or TRBD2 (5 bases each). In germline, CDR1 is MNHEY, CDR2 SMNVEV (reference sequence). The CDR3 sequence is 12 residues long.

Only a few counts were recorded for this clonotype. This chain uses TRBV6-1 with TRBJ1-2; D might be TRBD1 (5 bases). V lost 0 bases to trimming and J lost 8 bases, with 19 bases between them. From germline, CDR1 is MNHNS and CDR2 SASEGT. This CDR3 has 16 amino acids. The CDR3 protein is CASSEAGTGEFLGYTF. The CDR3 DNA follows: TGTGCCAGCAGTGAAGCCGGGACCGGGGAGTTCTTGGGCTACACCTTC.

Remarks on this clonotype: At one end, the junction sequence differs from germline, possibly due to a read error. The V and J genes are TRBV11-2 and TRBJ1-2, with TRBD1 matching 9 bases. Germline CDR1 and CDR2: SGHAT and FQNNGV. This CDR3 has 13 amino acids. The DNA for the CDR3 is TGTGCCAGCAGCATAGACAGGGGGGATGGCTACACCTTC. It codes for CASSIDRGDGYTF.

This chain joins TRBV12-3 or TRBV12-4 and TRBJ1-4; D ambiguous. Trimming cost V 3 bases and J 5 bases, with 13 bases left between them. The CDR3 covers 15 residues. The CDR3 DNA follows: TGTGCCAGCAGTTTTAATGCCCTTCAGAATGAAAAACTGTTTTTT. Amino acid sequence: CASSFNALQNEKLFF.

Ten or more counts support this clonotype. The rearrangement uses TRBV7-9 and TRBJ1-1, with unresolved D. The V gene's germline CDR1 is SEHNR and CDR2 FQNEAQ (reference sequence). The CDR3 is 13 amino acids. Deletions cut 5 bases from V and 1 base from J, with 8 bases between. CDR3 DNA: TGTGCCAGCAGCCCCACGAAGAACACTGAAGCTTTCTTT. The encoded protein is CASSPTKNTEAFF.

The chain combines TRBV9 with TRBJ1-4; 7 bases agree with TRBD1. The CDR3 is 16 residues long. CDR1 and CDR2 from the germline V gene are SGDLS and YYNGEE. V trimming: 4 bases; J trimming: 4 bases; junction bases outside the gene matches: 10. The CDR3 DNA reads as TGTGCCAGCAGCCCTTTACAGGGGTCGCTTAATGAAAAACTGTTTTTT. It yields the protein CASSPLQGSLNEKLFF.

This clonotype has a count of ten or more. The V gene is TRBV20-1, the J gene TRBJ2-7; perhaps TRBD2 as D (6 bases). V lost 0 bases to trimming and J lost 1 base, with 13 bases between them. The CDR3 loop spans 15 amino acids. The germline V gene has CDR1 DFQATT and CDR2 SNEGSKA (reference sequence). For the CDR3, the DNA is TGCAGTGCTAGAGACGGCGGGACCGTATCCTACGAGCAGTACTTC. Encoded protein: CSARDGGTVSYEQYF.

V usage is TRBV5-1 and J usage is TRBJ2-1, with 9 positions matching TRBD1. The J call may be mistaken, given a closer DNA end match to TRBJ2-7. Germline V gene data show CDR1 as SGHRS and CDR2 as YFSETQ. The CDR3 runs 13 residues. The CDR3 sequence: CASGQGTVDEQYF. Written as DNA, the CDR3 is TGCGCCAGCGGACAGGGGACCGTCGACGAGCAGTACTTC.

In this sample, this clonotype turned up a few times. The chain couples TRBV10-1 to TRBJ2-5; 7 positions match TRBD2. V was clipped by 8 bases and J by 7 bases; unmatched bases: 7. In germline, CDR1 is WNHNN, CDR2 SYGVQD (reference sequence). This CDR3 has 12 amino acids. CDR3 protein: CASGTTSGTQYF. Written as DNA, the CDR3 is TGCGCCAGCGGGACTACCTCCGGGACCCAGTACTTC.

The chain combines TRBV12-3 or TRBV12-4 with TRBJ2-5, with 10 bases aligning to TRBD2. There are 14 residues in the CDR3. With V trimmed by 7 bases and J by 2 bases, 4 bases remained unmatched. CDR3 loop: CASTRAGGQETQYF. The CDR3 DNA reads TGTGCCAGCACCCGAGCGGGAGGGCAAGAGACCCAGTACTTC.

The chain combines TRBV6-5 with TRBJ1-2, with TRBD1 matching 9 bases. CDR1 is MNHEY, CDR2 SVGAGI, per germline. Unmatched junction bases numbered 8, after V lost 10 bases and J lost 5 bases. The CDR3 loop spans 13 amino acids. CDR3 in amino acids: CAISTTGGYGYTF. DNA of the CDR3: TGTGCCATCTCAACGACAGGGGGATATGGCTACACCTTC.

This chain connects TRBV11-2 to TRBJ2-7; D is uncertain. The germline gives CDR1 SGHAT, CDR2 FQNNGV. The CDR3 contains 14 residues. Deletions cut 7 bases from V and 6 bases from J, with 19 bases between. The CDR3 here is CASTPWSIASEQYF. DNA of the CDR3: TGTGCCAGCACCCCCTGGAGTATTGCCTCCGAGCAGTACTTC.

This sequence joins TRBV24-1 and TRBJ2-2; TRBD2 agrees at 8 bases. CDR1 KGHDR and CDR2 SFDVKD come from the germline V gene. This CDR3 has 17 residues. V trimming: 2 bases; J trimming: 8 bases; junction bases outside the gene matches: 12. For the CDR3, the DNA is TGTGCCACCAGTGATTCGACTAAGACTAGCGCCGAGGGGGAGCTGTTTTTT. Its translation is CATSDSTKTSAEGELFF.

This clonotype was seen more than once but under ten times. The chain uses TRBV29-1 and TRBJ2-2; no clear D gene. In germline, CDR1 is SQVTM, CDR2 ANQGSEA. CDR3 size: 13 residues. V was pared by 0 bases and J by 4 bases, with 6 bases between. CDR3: CSVEDWRTGELFF. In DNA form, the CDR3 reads TGCAGCGTTGAAGATTGGCGCACCGGGGAGCTGTTTTTT.